Sequencing of this T cell receptor beta chain was carried out in a study of blood T cell repertoires in COVID-19. The length of the CDR3 is 15 residues. The V end lost 5 bases, the J end lost 3 bases, and 14 bases lay between the germline ends. Looked up from germline, CDR1 is LNHDA and CDR2 is SQIVND (reference sequence). Only one count was recorded for this clone. Data came from immunoSEQ multiplex PCR; TCRdb stores just in-frame clones and leaves some out. This sample has about 270,000 clones, with around 82% found just once. The rearrangement uses TRBV19 and TRBJ1-5, with D perhaps TRBD1 (5 bases). Sequenced input: peripheral blood. The sequence was obtained from a woman aged 45-65 years who had recovered from COVID-19. CDR3 amino acids: CASSVPTVPNQPQHF. The CDR3 DNA sequence: TGTGCCAGTAGTGTACCGACAGTCCCCAATCAGCCCCAGCATTTT.